Listed here are 10 T cell receptor beta chains from one sample, sequenced in a study of T-cell reconstitution after alpha-beta-depleted transplantation in children. During its preparation, the TCRbeta library received unique molecular identifiers. TCRdb itself ran the PCR reads through MiXCR, one entry per CDR3 protein. The top ten hold 25% to 35% of the sample, which has about 980,000 distinct CDR3 sequences, roughly 29% seen once. Sequencing was performed on PBMCs, mostly from graft donor cells, taken 360 days after TCRalphabeta/CD19-depleted stem cell transplant. These TCRs come from a boy younger than two who had a stem cell transplant for SCID, so the T cells may come from the graft donor.

In its sample, this clonotype was seen a few times. V gene TRBV7-2 combines with J gene TRBJ2-1; TRBD2 aligns across 7 bases. With 2 bases clipped from V and 3 bases from J, the junction kept 4 bases outside the gene matches. Germline values: CDR1 SGHTA, CDR2 FQGNSA. The CDR3 is 15 residues long. The CDR3 sequence: CASSLIAGDYNEQFF. CDR3 DNA sequence: TGTGCCAGCAGCTTAATTGCGGGAGACTACAATGAGCAGTTCTTC.

This chain's CDR3 is CASSLVTRNTGELFF. In DNA form, the CDR3 reads TGTGCCAGCAGCTTAGTCACCAGGAACACCGGGGAGCTGTTTTTT. V is TRBV7-2 and J is TRBJ2-2; D remains unclear. The CDR3 consists of 15 residues. From germline, CDR1 is SGHTA and CDR2 FQGNSA. The V gene lost 1 base and the J gene lost 1 base, with 7 bases spanning the gap.

This clonotype showed up just a few times. The rearrangement links TRBV28 to TRBJ2-1; D unclear. V shed 3 bases and J shed 0 bases, with 9 bases lying between them. The CDR3 has 15 amino acids. Per germline, CDR1 MDHEN and CDR2 SYDVKM. The CDR3 nucleotides are TGTGCCAGCAGTTTCTATCTGAGCTCCTACAATGAGCAGTTCTTC. Translation: CASSFYLSSYNEQFF.

The chain uses TRBV2 and TRBJ2-7, with 10 bases that match TRBD1. Germline values: CDR1 SNHLY, CDR2 FYNNEI. This CDR3 contains 15 residues. The junction had 4 bases not matched to a gene; V was cut back by 0 bases and J by 5 bases. CDR3 sequence (DNA): TGTGCCAGCAGTGAAGCGGGGACAGGGGTCAACGAGCAGTACTTC. Its translation: CASSEAGTGVNEQYF. Full variable domain (outside the CDR3, taken from reference TRBV2 and TRBJ2-7): EPEVTQTPSHQVTQMGQEVILRCVPISNHLYFYWYRQILGQKVEFLVSFYNNEISEKSEIFDDQFSVERPDGSNFTLKIRSTKLEDSAMYFCASSEAGTGVNEQYFGPGTRLTVT.

The chain joins TRBV29-1 to TRBJ2-5; weak D call: TRBD2 (7 bases). Trimming shortened V by 4 bases and J by 5 bases, and 20 bases separated the two germline ends. Germline CDR1 SQVTM, CDR2 ANQGSEA. The CDR3 extends over 15 amino acids. CDR3 in amino acids: CSVAIEGGGWETQYF. CDR3 in DNA: TGCAGCGTTGCGATTGAGGGGGGGGGATGGGAGACCCAGTACTTC.

There are a few counts of this clonotype. This sequence joins TRBV20-1 and TRBJ2-7; no reliable D call. CDR3 length equals 15 residues. Germline values: CDR1 DFQATT, CDR2 SNEGSKA (reference sequence). V was pared by 0 bases and J by 1 base, with 13 bases between. This chain's CDR3 is CSAREPGAHSYEQYF. The CDR3 region has the DNA TGCAGTGCTAGAGAACCCGGAGCGCATTCCTACGAGCAGTACTTC.

This chain joins TRBV28 and TRBJ1-4; D remains ambiguous. This CDR3 is built from 14 residues. CDR1 MDHEN and CDR2 SYDVKM come from the germline V gene. Trimming stripped 4 bases from V and 4 bases from J, with 10 bases between. The CDR3 protein is CASSYRVFNEKLFF. CDR3 DNA: TGTGCCAGCAGTTACCGGGTCTTTAATGAAAAACTGTTTTTT.

This chain links TRBV10-2 with TRBJ2-1; TRBD2 might be the D (6 bases). The length of the CDR3 is 17 residues. Germline assignment: CDR1 WSHSY and CDR2 SAAADI. Trimming pared 5 bases from V and 6 bases from J, leaving 23 bases between. The CDR3 nucleotides are TGCGCCAGCAGTTTAGACCCACGGGACCTGGGAGGCAATGAGCAGTTCTTC. Residues: CASSLDPRDLGGNEQFF.

This clonotype occurred a few times. This chain uses TRBV18 with TRBJ1-4, with D perhaps TRBD1 (5 bases). The CDR3 extends over 14 amino acids. Germline V gene lookup returns CDR1 KGHSH and CDR2 LQKENI. V lost 4 bases and J lost 2, with 8 bases in between. CDR3 amino acids: CASSHGATNEKLFF. The CDR3 DNA reads as TGTGCCAGCTCACACGGGGCGACTAATGAAAAACTGTTTTTT.

This rearrangement joins TRBV15 to TRBJ1-5; D is unresolved. The CDR3 covers 16 residues. V lost 9 bases, J lost 3 bases, and 21 bases lay in between. From germline, CDR1 is LNHNV and CDR2 YYDKDF (reference sequence). CDR3 sequence reads: CATDSVYGVTNQPQHF. CDR3 DNA: TGTGCCACTGACTCGGTTTATGGGGTTACCAATCAGCCCCAGCATTTT.